The 3 T cell receptor beta chains below all came from one sample that was sequenced in a study of OX40 agonist ivuxolimab in advanced cancers. Libraries were prepared by immunoSEQ multiplex PCR; TCRdb keeps only in-frame clonotypes and omits some of them. Among around 55,000 clones listed, around 87% were seen once. Sequenced material: CD4+ or CD8+ T cells sorted from blood, taken in a trial of the OX40 agonist ivuxolimab. All receptors derive from an adult with an advanced solid tumor such as melanoma, head and neck, liver or kidney cancer.

The J gene is TRBJ1-5, the V gene TRBV4-2, with D possibly being TRBD1 (5 bases). The CDR3 loop spans 15 amino acids. Between the trimmed V and J ends, which lost 0 bases and 5 bases, there was a span of 11 bases. CDR1 LGHNA and CDR2 YNFKEQ come from the germline V gene. The CDR3 coding sequence is TGTGCCAGCAGCCAAGATCCCGGGGACTATCAGCCCCAGCATTTT. Its protein product is CASSQDPGDYQPQHF.

The chain combines TRBV11-2 with TRBJ2-5, with unresolved D. V lost 1 base and J lost 1, with 10 bases in between. Germline CDR1 SGHAT, CDR2 FQNNGV. The CDR3 loop spans 15 amino acids. This chain's CDR3 is CASSLGPGAQETQYF. The CDR3 DNA sequence: TGTGCCAGCAGCTTAGGCCCAGGAGCCCAAGAGACCCAGTACTTC. Full variable domain (missing parts from reference TRBV11-2 and TRBJ2-5): EAGVAQSPRYKIIEKRQSVAFWCNPISGHATLYWYQQILGQGPKLLIQFQNNGVVDDSQLPKDRFSAERLKGVDSTLKIQPAKLEDSAVYLCASSLGPGAQETQYFGPGTRLLVL.

The chain couples TRBV7-9 to TRBJ1-5, with TRBD1 matching over 7 bases. Germline V gene lookup returns CDR1 SEHNR and CDR2 FQNEAQ (reference sequence). CDR3 size: 14 residues. V dropped 5 bases and J dropped 3; count of bases not matched to a gene: 4. CDR3 DNA: TGTGCCAGCAGCGGCGGACAGGACAATCAGCCCCAGCATTTT. Protein product: CASSGGQDNQPQHF. The full variable domain, with the rest looked up from reference TRBV7-9 and TRBJ1-5, is DTGVSQNPRHKITKRGQNVTFRCDPISEHNRLYWYRQTLGQGPEFLTYFQNEAQLEKSRLLSDRFSAERPKGSFSTLEIQRTEQGDSAMYLCASSGGQDNQPQHFGDGTRLSIL.